This T cell receptor beta chain emerged from a study of cytomegalovirus exposure and HLA in healthy donors. Study-wide findings and caveats: In vitro experiments confirmed that a few CMV-associated chains were specific for CMV antigens. It was assumed in the presence/absence analyses that sequencing depth was roughly uniform across donors. A later analysis linked 16,951 TCR beta sequences to HLA alleles at 0.05 false discovery rate. Sequencing likely produced, as an artifact, a cluster of highly shared sequence variants.

For this clone: Its antigen is not identified.

PCR amplification relied on 60 Vbeta primers (plus 13 Jbeta primers). Method: immunoSEQ multiplex PCR; TCRdb's copy keeps in-frame clones and lacks some. In the table there are some 150,000 clones, about 62% of which are singletons. The ends lost 2 bases at V and 0 bases at J; junction bases unmatched: 12. CDR3 length equals 19 residues. Germline CDR1 reads SEHNR; CDR2 reads FQNEAQ (reference sequence). This sequence originates from a middle-aged man in good health and CMV-seronegative. V is TRBV7-9 and J is TRBJ2-5, with 10 bases fitting TRBD2. Sequenced input: PBMCs. The CDR3 nucleotides read TGTGCCAGCAGCTTATCTTGGCTAGCGGGGGACCGGTACCAAGAGACCCAGTACTTC. Its protein product is CASSLSWLAGDRYQETQYF.